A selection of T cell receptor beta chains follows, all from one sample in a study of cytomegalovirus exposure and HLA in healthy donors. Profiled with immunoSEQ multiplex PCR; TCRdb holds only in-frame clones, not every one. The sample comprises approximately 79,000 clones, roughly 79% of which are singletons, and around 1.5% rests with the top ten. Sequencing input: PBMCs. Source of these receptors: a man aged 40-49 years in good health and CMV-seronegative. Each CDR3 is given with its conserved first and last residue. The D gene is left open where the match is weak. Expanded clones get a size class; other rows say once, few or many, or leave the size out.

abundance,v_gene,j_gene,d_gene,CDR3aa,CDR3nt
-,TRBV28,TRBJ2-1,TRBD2,CATGLGDNEQFF,TGTGCCACCGGACTAGGGGACAATGAGCAGTTCTTC
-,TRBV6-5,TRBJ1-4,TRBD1,CASSTEQGESGKLFF,TGTGCCAGCAGTACCGAACAGGGGGAATCGGGAAAACTGTTTTTT
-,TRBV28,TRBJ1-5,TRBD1,CASRGQGSHQPQHF,TGTGCCAGCAGGGGACAGGGGTCTCATCAGCCCCAGCATTTT
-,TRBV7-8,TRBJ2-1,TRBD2,CASSRGLATNEQFF,TGTGCCAGCAGCCGGGGACTAGCGACCAATGAGCAGTTCTTC
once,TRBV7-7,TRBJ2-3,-,CASSLTGGGTDTQYF,TGTGCTAGCAGCTTAACAGGGGGGGGCACAGATACGCAGTATTTT
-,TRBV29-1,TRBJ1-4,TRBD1,CSGTGAATNEKLFF,TGCAGCGGTACAGGGGCGGCAACTAATGAAAAACTGTTTTTT
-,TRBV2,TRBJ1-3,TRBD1,CASSVKQGAGNTIYF,TGTGCCAGCAGTGTCAAACAGGGGGCTGGAAACACCATATATTTT
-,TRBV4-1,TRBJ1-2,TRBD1,CASSQGQGTGGNGYTF,TGCGCCAGCAGCCAAGGCCAAGGGACAGGGGGCAATGGCTACACCTTC
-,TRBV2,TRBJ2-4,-,CASSEIPSSAKNIQYF,TGTGCCAGCAGTGAGATCCCGAGCTCAGCCAAAAACATTCAGTACTTC
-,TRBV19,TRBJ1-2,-,CASSSHGSTSSYGYTF,TGTGCCAGTAGTAGCCACGGGAGCACCTCCTCCTATGGCTACACCTTC
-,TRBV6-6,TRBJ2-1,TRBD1,CASSLGTANNEQFF,TGTGCCAGCAGCTTAGGGACAGCTAACAATGAGCAGTTCTTC
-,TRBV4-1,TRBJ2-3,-,CASSQFARQGPRTDTQYF,TGCGCCAGCAGCCAATTCGCCCGGCAGGGCCCCCGCACAGATACGCAGTATTTT
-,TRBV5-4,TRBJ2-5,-,CASSPGLAQETQYF,TGTGCCAGCAGCCCTGGGTTAGCGCAAGAGACCCAGTACTTC
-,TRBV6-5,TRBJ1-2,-,CASTAGYGYTF,TGTGCCAGCACTGCAGGTTATGGCTACACCTTC
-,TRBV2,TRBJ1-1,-,CASSSREMNTEAFF,TGTGCCAGCAGTTCGCGGGAGATGAACACTGAGGCTTTCTTT
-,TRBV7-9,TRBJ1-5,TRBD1,CASSPDRWEQPQHF,TGTGCCAGCAGCCCGGACAGGTGGGAACAGCCCCAGCATTTT
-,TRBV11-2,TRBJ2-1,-,CAITWEEYNEQFF,TGTGCCATAACGTGGGAGGAATACAATGAGCAGTTCTTC
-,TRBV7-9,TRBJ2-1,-,CSSGSGHFPFF,TGTTCCAGCGGATCGGGACACTTTCCGTTCTTC
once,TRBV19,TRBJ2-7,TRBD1,CASTPTGVDEQYF,TGTGCCAGTACCCCGACAGGGGTGGACGAGCAGTACTTC
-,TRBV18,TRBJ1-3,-,CASSQQWGVLLSGNTIYF,TGTGCCAGCTCACAACAGTGGGGGGTTTTACTCTCTGGAAACACCATATATTTT